Listed below are T cell receptor beta chains from one sample, sequenced in a study of blood T cell repertoires in COVID-19. Assay: immunoSEQ multiplex PCR; the TCRdb copy retains only in-frame clones and omits some. The sample lists about 81,000 clones; 90% to 95% were seen once. Material for sequencing was peripheral blood. All receptors come from a woman aged 45-59 years in a cohort sampled during active COVID-19. The CDR3 runs from the conserved cysteine through the conserved F or W. Fields, in order: clone size, J gene, D gene, V gene, CDR3 length, CDR3 DNA, CDR3 protein. D genes are given only for firm matches. Clone size, where shown, is once, few, many, or a class for clones that have expanded.

clone_size: .
j_call: TRBJ2-5
d_call: TRBD1
v_call: TRBV5-6
cdr3_length: 16
cdr3_nt: TGTGCCAGCAGTCCAATCGGACAGGGGGAGCGAGGGACCCAGTACTTC
cdr3_aa: CASSPIGQGERGTQYF

clone_size: .
j_call: TRBJ2-6
d_call: TRBD1
v_call: TRBV27
cdr3_length: 16
cdr3_nt: TGTGCCAGCAGCGGGACAGGCCTCTCTGGGGCCAACGTCCTGACTTTC
cdr3_aa: CASSGTGLSGANVLTF

clone_size: .
j_call: TRBJ2-7
d_call: .
v_call: TRBV18
cdr3_length: 12
cdr3_nt: TGTGCCAGCGGTACAGACACCTACGAGCAGTACTTC
cdr3_aa: CASGTDTYEQYF

clone_size: once
j_call: TRBJ2-3
d_call: .
v_call: TRBV2
cdr3_length: 17
cdr3_nt: TGTGCCAGCAGACCATTGGGGACTGGTCCCCCCACAGATACGCAGTATTTT
cdr3_aa: CASRPLGTGPPTDTQYF

clone_size: .
j_call: TRBJ2-2
d_call: .
v_call: TRBV5-4
cdr3_length: 12
cdr3_nt: TGTGCCAGCGTGTCGAGCGCCGGGGAGCTGTTTTTT
cdr3_aa: CASVSSAGELFF

clone_size: .
j_call: TRBJ2-1
d_call: TRBD2
v_call: TRBV18
cdr3_length: 18
cdr3_nt: TGTGCCAGCTCACCACCGGTGGGACTAGCGGGACAGGACAATGAGCAGTTCTTC
cdr3_aa: CASSPPVGLAGQDNEQFF

clone_size: .
j_call: TRBJ2-1
d_call: TRBD2
v_call: TRBV3-1/TRBV3-2
cdr3_length: 20
cdr3_nt: TGTGCCAGCAGCCAGTATTTGCTGGGGACTAGCGGGAGTTCTAGCGATGAGCAGTTCTTC
cdr3_aa: CASSQYLLGTSGSSSDEQFF

clone_size: .
j_call: TRBJ1-2
d_call: TRBD1
v_call: TRBV5-4
cdr3_length: 16
cdr3_nt: TGTGCCAGCAGCTTGGCATGGGGACAGGGGGCGGGTGGCTACACCTTC
cdr3_aa: CASSLAWGQGAGGYTF

clone_size: .
j_call: TRBJ1-4
d_call: .
v_call: TRBV19
cdr3_length: 14
cdr3_nt: TGTGCCAGTAGTGTTCGCGGGATTAATGAAAAACTGTTTTTT
cdr3_aa: CASSVRGINEKLFF

clone_size: once
j_call: TRBJ1-6
d_call: TRBD1
v_call: TRBV3-1/TRBV3-2
cdr3_length: 15
cdr3_nt: TGTGCCAGCAGCGGCGACAGGGTCACCAATTCACCCCTCCACTTT
cdr3_aa: CASSGDRVTNSPLHF

clone_size: .
j_call: TRBJ2-5
d_call: .
v_call: TRBV18
cdr3_length: 15
cdr3_nt: TGTGCCAGCTCACACCCGACAGAATTACAAGAGACCCAGTACTTC
cdr3_aa: CASSHPTELQETQYF

clone_size: .
j_call: TRBJ1-3
d_call: .
v_call: TRBV5-4
cdr3_length: 14
cdr3_nt: TGTGCCAGCAGCTTGCAGGGAACGGGAAACACCATATATTTT
cdr3_aa: CASSLQGTGNTIYF

clone_size: .
j_call: TRBJ2-3
d_call: .
v_call: TRBV2
cdr3_length: 14
cdr3_nt: TGTGCCAGCAGGGTCGCAGGTCCACCTGATACGCAGTATTTT
cdr3_aa: CASRVAGPPDTQYF

clone_size: .
j_call: TRBJ2-4
d_call: TRBD1
v_call: TRBV27
cdr3_length: 18
cdr3_nt: TGTGCCAGCAGTTTGCCTGGACAGGGACACGAAAACAAAAACATTCAGTACTTC
cdr3_aa: CASSLPGQGHENKNIQYF

clone_size: .
j_call: TRBJ1-2
d_call: .
v_call: TRBV29-1
cdr3_length: 17
cdr3_nt: TGCAGCGTTGAACTGGCCTTGACAGGCCCCCTCAACTATGGCTACACCTTC
cdr3_aa: CSVELALTGPLNYGYTF

clone_size: .
j_call: TRBJ2-1
d_call: TRBD2
v_call: TRBV12-5
cdr3_length: 21
cdr3_nt: TGTGCTAGTGGTTTGAAGGGGGAGAAGACTAGCGGGAGGGCCGGAGGCAATGAGCAGTTCTTC
cdr3_aa: CASGLKGEKTSGRAGGNEQFF

clone_size: .
j_call: TRBJ2-5
d_call: TRBD1
v_call: TRBV3-1/TRBV3-2
cdr3_length: 14
cdr3_nt: TGTGCCAGCAGCCAAACAGGGGGCAGGGAGACCCAGTACTTC
cdr3_aa: CASSQTGGRETQYF

clone_size: .
j_call: TRBJ2-7
d_call: TRBD1
v_call: TRBV6-6
cdr3_length: 16
cdr3_nt: TGTGCCAGCAGTTCCTACGGACAGGGGTCCGGCTACGAGCAGTACTTC
cdr3_aa: CASSSYGQGSGYEQYF

clone_size: few
j_call: TRBJ1-6
d_call: .
v_call: TRBV19
cdr3_length: 16
cdr3_nt: TGTGCCAGTAGTATAGATCTAACAGCCTATAATTCACCCCTCCACTTT
cdr3_aa: CASSIDLTAYNSPLHF

clone_size: .
j_call: TRBJ2-1
d_call: .
v_call: TRBV9
cdr3_length: 12
cdr3_nt: TGTGCCAGCAGCGTAGCTAGGGAGGAGGAGTTCTTC
cdr3_aa: CASSVAREEEFF

clone_size: .
j_call: TRBJ2-1
d_call: .
v_call: TRBV6-1
cdr3_length: 11
cdr3_nt: TGTGCCAGCAGTTATATCGATGAGCAGTTCTTC
cdr3_aa: CASSYIDEQFF

clone_size: .
j_call: TRBJ2-7
d_call: TRBD1
v_call: TRBV10-3
cdr3_length: 13
cdr3_nt: TGTGCCATCAGTCGGGACAGCTCCTACGAGCAGTACTTC
cdr3_aa: CAISRDSSYEQYF

clone_size: .
j_call: TRBJ2-5
d_call: .
v_call: TRBV5-1
cdr3_length: 15
cdr3_nt: TGCGCCAGCAGCTTCGCCGGGGATAGGCAAGAGACCCAGTACTTC
cdr3_aa: CASSFAGDRQETQYF

clone_size: .
j_call: TRBJ1-1
d_call: .
v_call: TRBV10-3
cdr3_length: 13
cdr3_nt: TGTGCCGCCCAAGAGGGAACCAACACTGAAGCTTTCTTT
cdr3_aa: CAAQEGTNTEAFF

clone_size: .
j_call: TRBJ1-4
d_call: .
v_call: TRBV5-5
cdr3_length: 14
cdr3_nt: TGTGCCAGCGGAGTACGGATCCTTAATGAAAAACTGTTTTTT
cdr3_aa: CASGVRILNEKLFF

clone_size: .
j_call: TRBJ2-1
d_call: .
v_call: TRBV5-4
cdr3_length: 14
cdr3_nt: TGTGCCAGCAGCTTGGGGTATTACAACAATGAGCAGTTCTTC
cdr3_aa: CASSLGYYNNEQFF

clone_size: .
j_call: TRBJ1-5
d_call: TRBD1
v_call: TRBV19
cdr3_length: 16
cdr3_nt: TGTGCCAGTAGTATAGTAGGGACAGCTACCAATCAGCCCCAGCATTTT
cdr3_aa: CASSIVGTATNQPQHF

clone_size: .
j_call: TRBJ2-2
d_call: .
v_call: TRBV6-1
cdr3_length: 15
cdr3_nt: TGTGCCAGCAGTGAATCTGGGGGGATCACCGGGGAGCTGTTTTTT
cdr3_aa: CASSESGGITGELFF

clone_size: once
j_call: TRBJ2-7
d_call: TRBD1
v_call: TRBV25-1
cdr3_length: 14
cdr3_nt: TGTGCCACTCCCCTCGGGGGCAGGGGGCAGGAGCAGTACTTC
cdr3_aa: CATPLGGRGQEQYF

clone_size: .
j_call: TRBJ2-3
d_call: TRBD2
v_call: TRBV7-6
cdr3_length: 14
cdr3_nt: TGTGCCAGCAGCAGGCGGGAGTGGCGGGATACGCAGTATTTT
cdr3_aa: CASSRREWRDTQYF

clone_size: .
j_call: TRBJ2-7
d_call: .
v_call: TRBV28
cdr3_length: 16
cdr3_nt: TGTGCCAGCAGCCTCCCCCTCGGAGGGACCCGGGGCGAGCAGTACTTC
cdr3_aa: CASSLPLGGTRGEQYF

clone_size: .
j_call: TRBJ2-1
d_call: TRBD2
v_call: TRBV4-1
cdr3_length: 16
cdr3_nt: TGCGCCAGCAGCCAAGTTAGAGCGGGGGGTGGGAATGAGCAGTTCTTC
cdr3_aa: CASSQVRAGGGNEQFF

clone_size: .
j_call: TRBJ2-4
d_call: TRBD2
v_call: TRBV27
cdr3_length: 19
cdr3_nt: TGTGCCAGCAGTATGAACGGACTAGCGGGGATTAGGGCCAAAAACATTCAGTACTTC
cdr3_aa: CASSMNGLAGIRAKNIQYF

clone_size: .
j_call: TRBJ2-5
d_call: TRBD1
v_call: TRBV5-5
cdr3_length: 13
cdr3_nt: TGTGCCAGCAGCTTCCCTACAGGGGAAACCCAGTACTTC
cdr3_aa: CASSFPTGETQYF

clone_size: .
j_call: TRBJ2-1
d_call: TRBD2
v_call: TRBV5-8
cdr3_length: 15
cdr3_nt: TGTGCCAGCAGTCTGAAGCGGGGGGGTTACAATGAGCAGTTCTTC
cdr3_aa: CASSLKRGGYNEQFF

clone_size: .
j_call: TRBJ1-1
d_call: .
v_call: TRBV28
cdr3_length: 13
cdr3_nt: TGTGCCAGTACCTACTACGGGGACACTGAAGCTTTCTTT
cdr3_aa: CASTYYGDTEAFF

clone_size: .
j_call: TRBJ2-1
d_call: TRBD2
v_call: TRBV18
cdr3_length: 18
cdr3_nt: TGTGCCAGCTCACCACCGTTTGGCGGGGGGCCCCCTTACAATGAGCAGTTCTTC
cdr3_aa: CASSPPFGGGPPYNEQFF

clone_size: .
j_call: TRBJ2-1
d_call: .
v_call: TRBV6-5
cdr3_length: 14
cdr3_nt: TGTGCCAGCAGGGACAGAACTCGGAGAAATGAGCAGTTCTTC
cdr3_aa: CASRDRTRRNEQFF

clone_size: .
j_call: TRBJ2-5
d_call: TRBD1
v_call: TRBV5-6
cdr3_length: 14
cdr3_nt: TGTGCCAGCAGGTACAGGGGGAAAGGAGAGACCCAGTACTTC
cdr3_aa: CASRYRGKGETQYF

clone_size: .
j_call: TRBJ1-2
d_call: .
v_call: TRBV6-2/TRBV6-3
cdr3_length: 20
cdr3_nt: TGTGCCAGCAGTTACTCTCTGTTCTCCCAGAAGAAGGGGGCTAACTATGGCTACACCTTC
cdr3_aa: CASSYSLFSQKKGANYGYTF

clone_size: .
j_call: TRBJ2-3
d_call: .
v_call: TRBV9
cdr3_length: 14
cdr3_nt: TGTGCCAGCAGCGTAGCGGGAGTCGGGGATACGCAGTATTTT
cdr3_aa: CASSVAGVGDTQYF

clone_size: few
j_call: TRBJ2-7
d_call: TRBD2
v_call: TRBV7-9
cdr3_length: 13
cdr3_nt: TGTGCCAGCAGCTTTGCGGGGGGTGAAGAGCAGTACTTC
cdr3_aa: CASSFAGGEEQYF

clone_size: few
j_call: TRBJ2-7
d_call: TRBD1
v_call: TRBV14
cdr3_length: 14
cdr3_nt: TGTGCCAGCAGTCTGGGGACAGGGGTCTACGAGCAGTACTTC
cdr3_aa: CASSLGTGVYEQYF

clone_size: .
j_call: TRBJ2-5
d_call: .
v_call: TRBV13
cdr3_length: 16
cdr3_nt: TGTGCCAGCAGCAAAGCAGGTGGCGGGGCCCAAGAGACCCAGTACTTC
cdr3_aa: CASSKAGGGAQETQYF

clone_size: .
j_call: TRBJ2-1
d_call: .
v_call: TRBV12-3/TRBV12-4
cdr3_length: 13
cdr3_nt: TGTGCCAGCAGTTCCTCCAACAGCGGGCGGGAGTTCTTC
cdr3_aa: CASSSSNSGREFF

clone_size: .
j_call: TRBJ2-7
d_call: TRBD1
v_call: TRBV30
cdr3_length: 12
cdr3_nt: TGTGCTTCGGGGACAGGACCCTACGAGCAGTACTTC
cdr3_aa: CASGTGPYEQYF

clone_size: .
j_call: TRBJ1-5
d_call: .
v_call: TRBV19
cdr3_length: 12
cdr3_nt: TGTGCCACCTCCGACAGGAATCAGCCCCAGCATTTT
cdr3_aa: CATSDRNQPQHF

clone_size: .
j_call: TRBJ2-1
d_call: TRBD2
v_call: TRBV5-5
cdr3_length: 15
cdr3_nt: TGTGCCAGCAGCTGGGAGGGACTAGCGGGAAGTGAGCAGTTCTTC
cdr3_aa: CASSWEGLAGSEQFF

clone_size: .
j_call: TRBJ2-7
d_call: TRBD1
v_call: TRBV10-3
cdr3_length: 13
cdr3_nt: TGTGCCATCCGAGCCTCTACAGGGGGCGAGCAGTACTTC
cdr3_aa: CAIRASTGGEQYF

clone_size: once
j_call: TRBJ1-3
d_call: .
v_call: TRBV28
cdr3_length: 14
cdr3_nt: TGTGCCAGCACCACAGGGATTTCTGGAAACACCATATATTTT
cdr3_aa: CASTTGISGNTIYF

clone_size: .
j_call: TRBJ2-3
d_call: TRBD2
v_call: TRBV5-1
cdr3_length: 15
cdr3_nt: TGCGCCAGCAGCCCCGGGGGGGTAGGCACAGATACGCAGTATTTT
cdr3_aa: CASSPGGVGTDTQYF

clone_size: .
j_call: TRBJ2-7
d_call: .
v_call: TRBV6-1
cdr3_length: 13
cdr3_nt: TGTGCCAGCAGTGACGGACAGTCCTACGAGCAGTACTTC
cdr3_aa: CASSDGQSYEQYF

clone_size: .
j_call: TRBJ2-7
d_call: .
v_call: TRBV28
cdr3_length: 11
cdr3_nt: TGTGCCAGCAGTAGGGGCTACGAGCAGTACTTC
cdr3_aa: CASSRGYEQYF